This T cell receptor beta chain was sequenced during a study of regulatory and conventional T cells in RAG deficiency. Overall study results and limits: Omenn syndrome and CID/AS patients had roughly 92-fold fewer unique Treg TCR beta sequences, versus about 10-fold elsewhere.

There are 15 residues in the CDR3. The germline V and J ends were trimmed by 7 bases and 0 bases, with 14 bases remaining between them. Germline lookup yields CDR1 SGHRS and CDR2 YFSETQ. Only in-frame clones appear in the TCRdb table, and some are missing; sequencing was by immunoSEQ multiplex PCR. The table records 13,000 or so clones, more than 85% of them present only once. As regards this clone: Its antigen is unknown.

Conventional CD4+ T cells were sorted from blood as CD25-low CD127-high cells. The sample was also reused in another study, on regulatory T cells. That work contributes: The primer mix had 52 TRBV and 13 TRBJ primers. Patient repertoires had restricted TRB V-J pairs and skewed V and J usage, most in Tregs.

The chain joins TRBV5-1 to TRBJ1-3; no definite D call. The origin of this receptor is a human donor in good health. The sequenced material came from CD4+ effector T cells sorted from blood. The CDR3: CASQLEAASGNTIYF. The CDR3 DNA is TGCGCCAGCCAATTGGAGGCCGCCTCTGGAAACACCATATATTTT.